This T cell receptor (beta chain) came from a study of post-analysis software for immune sequencing data. Built from TCR beta cDNA, the libraries had unique molecular identifiers in them. TCRdb re-derived calls from the PCR reads in MiXCR, one entry per CDR3 protein. Here the sample spans more than 350,000 distinct CDR3 sequences, about 40% being singletons. General study findings and limits: Roughly 5 TRBV segments occurring more often in patients than controls included TRBV5-6, TRBV5-1 and TRBV20-1. Same-batch samples co-clustered strongly by F measure.

The J segment lost 4 bases and the V segment lost 5 bases, leaving 2 bases of the junction unmatched. Germline V gene data show CDR1 as MNHEY and CDR2 as SVGEGT. This CDR3 contains 12 residues. This clonotype appeared many times. Its target is unknown. This TCR was sampled from a girl between 2 and 10 years old with multiple sclerosis. The V and J genes are TRBV6-2 or TRBV6-3 and TRBJ2-7; 7 nucleotides align to TRBD1. The sample was blood. In nucleotides, the CDR3 is TGTGCCAGCAGTCCGGACAGGTACGAGCAGTACTTC. Protein product: CASSPDRYEQYF.